Following are 3 T cell receptor beta chains from one sample sequenced in a study of T cell responses to AZD1222 COVID-19 vaccine. Only in-frame clones appear in the TCRdb table, and some are missing; sequencing was by immunoSEQ multiplex PCR. The table includes roughly 92,000 clones, nearly 90% detected once. This specimen was peripheral blood, taken on day 0 of AZD1222 vaccination. These receptors all stem from an adult in good health.

The count of this clone is one. The CDR3 protein is CASSQMGDRDGIQYF. The DNA for the CDR3 is TGCGCCAGCAGCCAGATGGGGGACAGGGATGGCATTCAGTACTTC. The V gene is TRBV4-3, the J gene TRBJ2-4; TRBD1 matches 9 bases. This CDR3 is built from 15 residues. Germline CDR1 LGHNA, CDR2 YSLEER. The junction had 9 bases not matched to a gene; V was cut back by 3 bases and J by 9 bases.

The V gene is TRBV3-1 (or the pseudogene TRBV3-2), the J gene TRBJ1-5, with a weak D call TRBD1 (5 bases). This CDR3 contains 12 residues. With 9 bases removed from V and 6 bases from J, the gap between germline ends came to 12 bases. The germline V gene encodes CDR1 LGHDT and CDR2 YNNKEL (reference sequence). DNA for the CDR3: TGTGCCAGTGGTGGGGCGGGTCAGCCCCAGCATTTT. This gives the protein CASGGAGQPQHF.

The chain has TRBV11-2 and TRBJ2-7; 8 positions agree with TRBD1. The CDR3 covers 12 residues. Germline V CDR1 and CDR2: SGHAT, FQNNGV. The V gene end was trimmed by 5 bases and the J gene end by 6 bases; junction bases not matched to a gene: 3. DNA of the CDR3: TGTGCCAGCAGCCCACAGGGGGGCGAGCAGTACTTC. Translation: CASSPQGGEQYF.